The clone carrying this T cell receptor (beta chain) is medium-sized within its sample. What it binds is unknown. Trimming left V 7 bases short and J 6 bases short, with 12 bases between. The CDR3 has 12 residues. Cells sorted as Tregs were CD4+, CD25+ and CD127-/low. General study points: The TCR gene usage of tumor memory CD4+ T cells clustered together with blood and lymph node memory CD4+ cells and with lymph node naive CD4+ cells. Tumor Treg TCRs overlapped most with tumor naive CD4+ cells.

Adaptor-ligated barcode primers were used to amplify TRBV12-4/TRBJ1-2 clonotypes. TCRdb independently ran MiXCR on the multiplex PCR reads; one entry per CDR3 protein. The sample has roughly 2,000 distinct CDR3 sequences, roughly 20% seen once. Input material: Tregs sorted from blood. V gene TRBV12-3 or TRBV12-4 combines with J gene TRBJ1-2, with a tentative D call TRBD1 (6 bases). The receptor comes from a female donor with breast cancer. The CDR3 nucleotides read TGTGCCAGCACCCCTCCAGGGGATGGCTACACCTTC. Its protein product is CASTPPGDGYTF.